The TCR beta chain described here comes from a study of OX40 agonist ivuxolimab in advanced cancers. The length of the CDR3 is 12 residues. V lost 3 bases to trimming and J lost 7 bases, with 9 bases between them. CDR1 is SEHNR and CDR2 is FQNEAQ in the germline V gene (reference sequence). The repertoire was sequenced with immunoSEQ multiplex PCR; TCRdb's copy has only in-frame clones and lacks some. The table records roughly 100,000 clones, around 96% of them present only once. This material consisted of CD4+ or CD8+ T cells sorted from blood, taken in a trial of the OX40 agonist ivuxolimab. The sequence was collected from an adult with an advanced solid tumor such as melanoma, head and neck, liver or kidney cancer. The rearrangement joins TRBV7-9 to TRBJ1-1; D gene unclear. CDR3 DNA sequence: TGTGCCAGCAGCTTTCTCGGGGTTGAAGCTTTCTTT. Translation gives CASSFLGVEAFF.